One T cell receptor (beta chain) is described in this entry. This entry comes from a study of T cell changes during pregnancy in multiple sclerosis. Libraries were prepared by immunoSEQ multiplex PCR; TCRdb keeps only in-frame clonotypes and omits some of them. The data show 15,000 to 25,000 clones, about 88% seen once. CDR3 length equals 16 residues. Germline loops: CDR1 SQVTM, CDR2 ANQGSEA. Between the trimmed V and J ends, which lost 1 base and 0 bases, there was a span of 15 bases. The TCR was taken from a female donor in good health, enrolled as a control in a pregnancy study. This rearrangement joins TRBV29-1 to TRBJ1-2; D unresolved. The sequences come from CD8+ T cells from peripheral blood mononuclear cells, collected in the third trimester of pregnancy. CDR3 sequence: CSVEAPPGISNYGYTF. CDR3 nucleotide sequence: TGCAGCGTTGAAGCACCACCGGGGATTTCTAACTATGGCTACACCTTC.